The 27 T cell receptor beta chains listed next were all sequenced from one sample in a study of cytomegalovirus exposure and HLA in healthy donors. 60 Vbeta and 13 Jbeta primers were used in PCR. TCRdb's table, derived via immunoSEQ multiplex PCR, lists solely in-frame clones and lacks some. The repertoire holds fewer than 250,000 clones, with about 83% as singletons. Sequencing was carried out using PBMCs. The receptors come from a man in his forties in good health and CMV-seropositive.

The genes are TRBV27 and TRBJ2-1; D not certain. The CDR3 consists of 13 residues. The V end was cut by 4 bases, the J end by 4 bases, with 8 bases between. Per germline, CDR1 MNHEY and CDR2 SMNVEV (reference sequence). The DNA for the CDR3 is TGTGCCAGCAGTTGGGCTACGTACAATGAGCAGTTCTTC. Protein sequence: CASSWATYNEQFF.

The chain joins TRBV11-2 to TRBJ2-3; no clear D. V lost 5 bases, J lost 7 bases, and 10 bases lay in between. This CDR3 has 12 amino acids. CDR1 is SGHAT and CDR2 is FQNNGV in the germline V gene. The CDR3, as DNA: TGTGCCAGCAGCCAGATAATTAATACGCAGTATTTT. This sequence encodes CASSQIINTQYF. Supplemented by reference TRBV11-2 and TRBJ2-3, the full variable domain reads EAGVAQSPRYKIIEKRQSVAFWCNPISGHATLYWYQQILGQGPKLLIQFQNNGVVDDSQLPKDRFSAERLKGVDSTLKIQPAKLEDSAVYLCASSQIINTQYFGPGTRLTVL.

The gene calls are TRBV5-1 and TRBJ1-1, with a tentative D call TRBD1 (6 bases). V gave up 0 bases and J gave up 7 bases, with 16 bases separating them. The CDR3 loop spans 15 amino acids. Germline lookup yields CDR1 SGHRS and CDR2 YFSETQ. The CDR3 DNA is TGCGCCAGCAGCTTGGAGGGGGGGCGGGCAAATGAAGCTTTCTTT. Translated, it gives CASSLEGGRANEAFF.

This clone was counted between two and nine times. The V gene is TRBV15, the J gene TRBJ2-3; possibly TRBD2 for D (7 bases). Germline V gene sequence: CDR1 LNHNV, CDR2 YYDKDF (reference sequence). The CDR3 extends over 21 amino acids. V dropped 0 bases and J dropped 1 base, with 26 bases sitting between them. The CDR3 region has the DNA TGTGCCACCAGCAGAGATGGGGGGCGGCTAGCGGAACTTATTCGCACAGATACGCAGTATTTT. As protein: CATSRDGGRLAELIRTDTQYF.

The chain uses TRBV18 and TRBJ2-1; D is unclear. The CDR3 runs 16 residues. The germline V gene encodes CDR1 KGHSH and CDR2 LQKENI. With 4 bases removed from V and 1 base from J, the gap between germline ends came to 14 bases. Written as DNA, the CDR3 is TGTGCCAGCTCACAGTGGAGCGCCCAATCCTACAATGAGCAGTTCTTC. Translation gives CASSQWSAQSYNEQFF. The variable domain in full, with the rest retrieved from reference TRBV18 and TRBJ2-1, is NAGVMQNPRHLVRRRGQEARLRCSPMKGHSHVYWYRQLPEEGLKFMVYLQKENIIDESGMPKERFSAEFPKEGPSILRIQQVVRGDSAAYFCASSQWSAQSYNEQFFGPGTRLTVL.

The chain uses TRBV5-1 and TRBJ2-1, with 11 bases matching TRBD2. J lost 4 bases, V lost 4 bases, and 7 bases had no gene match. This CDR3 region has 16 residues. Germline lookup yields CDR1 SGHRS and CDR2 YFSETQ. In DNA, the CDR3 is TGCGCCAGCAGCCTCATAGCGGGAGGGCCTTACAATGAGCAGTTCTTC. The encoded protein is CASSLIAGGPYNEQFF.

The chain links TRBV5-1 to TRBJ2-1; possible D gene TRBD1, 6 bases. Trimming removed 4 bases from V and 5 bases from J, with 13 bases in between. The germline V gene has CDR1 SGHRS and CDR2 YFSETQ. The CDR3 has 14 residues. The CDR3 sequence is CASSGVGGNNEQFF. The CDR3 DNA is TGCGCCAGCAGCGGAGTAGGGGGAAACAATGAGCAGTTCTTC.

J is TRBJ1-1 and V is TRBV18; D unclear. The V end lost 2 bases, the J end lost 3 bases, and 7 bases lay between the germline ends. This CDR3 contains 13 residues. Germline CDR1 KGHSH, CDR2 LQKENI. In DNA form, the CDR3 reads TGTGCCAGCTCACCAGAGACTTACACTGAAGCTTTCTTT. Translation: CASSPETYTEAFF.

This chain connects TRBV7-7 to TRBJ2-2; D remains unclear. Trimming left V 1 base short and J 5 bases short, with 5 bases between. Germline V gene lookup returns CDR1 SSHAT and CDR2 FNYEAQ (reference sequence). CDR3 length equals 13 residues. DNA for the CDR3: TGTGCCAGCAGCTTAGGGCCTACCGGGGAGCTGTTTTTT. It codes for CASSLGPTGELFF.

This chain links TRBV6-1 with TRBJ2-7; tentative D call: TRBD2 (6 bases). This CDR3 contains 16 residues. The V gene lost 4 bases and the J gene lost 2 bases, with 18 bases spanning the gap. Germline V gene lookup returns CDR1 MNHNS and CDR2 SASEGT. CDR3 loop: CASSVLAGIGAYEQYF. CDR3 bases: TGTGCCAGCAGTGTTTTGGCGGGAATAGGGGCCTACGAGCAGTACTTC.

This clone was counted a few times. This chain joins TRBV28 and TRBJ2-7; a weak D match, TRBD1 (6 bases). The CDR3 loop spans 21 amino acids. The V gene's germline CDR1 is MDHEN and CDR2 SYDVKM. Trimming took off 3 bases at V and 5 bases at J, with 35 bases between the two ends. This chain's CDR3 is CASSLYRALTGLASPFNEQYF. The CDR3 nucleotides read TGTGCCAGCAGTTTGTACCGGGCCCTTACAGGGCTAGCAAGCCCCTTCAACGAGCAGTACTTC.

The gene calls are TRBV5-1 and TRBJ2-7, with TRBD2 matching over 8 bases. Germline CDR1 is SGHRS and CDR2 is YFSETQ. CDR3 length: 13 residues. V lost 5 bases to trimming and J lost 4 bases; unmatched junction nucleotides: 5. The CDR3 DNA sequence: TGCGCCAGCAGGATAGCGGGACCTTACGAGCAGTACTTC. Encoded protein: CASRIAGPYEQYF.

Note on this clone: This CDR3 is also generated by other DNA sequences in the sample. V is TRBV27 and J is TRBJ2-7, with TRBD2 identical over 8 bases. The CDR3 consists of 15 residues. Germline trimming cut 2 bases from V and 4 bases from J; bases unmatched to any gene: 7. Germline CDR1 reads MNHEY; CDR2 reads SMNVEV (reference sequence). The CDR3 DNA reads as TGTGCCAGCAGTTTAAAGGGACTAGGAACTTACGAGCAGTACTTC. Protein product: CASSLKGLGTYEQYF.

This chain uses TRBV5-4 with TRBJ2-1; 13 bases match TRBD2. Germline CDR1 and CDR2: SGHNT and YYREEE (reference sequence). The CDR3 extends over 14 amino acids. V was pared by 5 bases and J by 7 bases, with 3 bases of the junction left unmatched. In DNA, the CDR3 is TGTGCCAGCAGATCGACTAGCGGGGGGAATGAGCAGTTCTTC. Translation gives CASRSTSGGNEQFF.

V usage is TRBV7-9 and J usage is TRBJ2-2; D not resolved. V lost 5 bases and J lost 1, with 8 bases in between. Germline CDR1 SEHNR, CDR2 FQNEAQ (reference sequence). This CDR3 is built from 14 residues. DNA of the CDR3: TGTGCCAGCAGCCGCGGAGTGAACACCGGGGAGCTGTTTTTT. Translation gives CASSRGVNTGELFF.

The chain employs TRBV6-5 and TRBJ2-7; D perhaps matches TRBD1 (6 bases). Per germline, CDR1 MNHEY and CDR2 SVGAGI. This CDR3 region has 14 residues. Trimming stripped 5 bases from V and 0 bases from J, with 11 bases between. CDR3 sequence: CASSTGTYSYEQYF. CDR3 nucleotide sequence: TGTGCCAGCAGTACCGGGACATACTCCTACGAGCAGTACTTC.

The chain links TRBV28 to TRBJ2-1, with D possibly being TRBD2 (5 bases). The CDR3 runs to 17 residues. The V and J ends lost 2 bases and 5 bases respectively, with 19 bases between them. Germline V gene sequence: CDR1 MDHEN, CDR2 SYDVKM. The CDR3 bases are TGTGCCAGCAGTTTACTTAAAAGCGGAGGAACTCACAATGAGCAGTTCTTC. It yields the protein CASSLLKSGGTHNEQFF.

This chain connects TRBV5-1 to TRBJ1-2, with D perhaps TRBD1 (6 bases). CDR1 and CDR2 (germline): SGHRS, YFSETQ. V lost 1 base and J lost 5, with 18 bases in between. This CDR3 spans 16 amino acids. The CDR3 loop is CASSLRGQLTTYGYTF. CDR3 DNA: TGCGCCAGCAGCTTGCGAGGACAGCTCACCACTTATGGCTACACCTTC.

The chain is built from TRBV5-5 and TRBJ2-7; 9 bases line up with TRBD1. Trimming removed 1 base from V and 5 bases from J; junction bases left unmatched: 7. This CDR3 spans 15 amino acids. Germline-derived CDR1 and CDR2 are SGHKS and YYEKEE (reference sequence). The CDR3 here is CASSLWGQGVDEQYF. CDR3 sequence (DNA): TGTGCCAGCAGCTTGTGGGGACAGGGCGTAGACGAGCAGTACTTC.

The V gene is TRBV11-2, the J gene TRBJ2-3; the match to TRBD1 covers 7 bases. CDR1 SGHAT and CDR2 FQNNGV come from the germline V gene. The CDR3 is made up of 11 amino acids. With V trimmed by 5 bases and J by 8 bases, 1 base remained unmatched. In DNA, the CDR3 is TGTGCCAGCAGCGCAGGGGGTACGCAGTATTTT. Protein: CASSAGGTQYF.

V gene TRBV15 combines with J gene TRBJ1-3, with D perhaps TRBD1 (6 bases). CDR1 LNHNV and CDR2 YYDKDF come from the germline V gene (reference sequence). V gave up 0 bases and J gave up 4 bases, with 13 bases separating them. The CDR3 is 16 residues long. CDR3 sequence (DNA): TGTGCCACCAGCAGAGAGGTCGGGGACAACGGAAACACCATATATTTT. Translation gives CATSREVGDNGNTIYF.

The V and J genes are TRBV28 and TRBJ1-1, with unresolved D. CDR1 and CDR2 from the germline V gene are MDHEN and SYDVKM. The CDR3 has 11 amino acids. The V end lost 2 bases, the J end lost 8 bases, and 6 bases lay between the germline ends. CDR3 in amino acids: CASSLVREAFF. CDR3 DNA sequence: TGTGCCAGCAGTTTAGTGCGGGAAGCTTTCTTT.

The chain is built from TRBV2 and TRBJ2-2; possible D gene TRBD1, 5 bases. The CDR3 spans 14 residues. Per the germline V gene, CDR1 is SNHLY and CDR2 is FYNNEI. Trimming pared 3 bases from V and 1 base from J, leaving 6 bases between. The CDR3 coding sequence is TGTGCCAGCAGTGAGACAGAGAACACCGGGGAGCTGTTTTTT. It codes for CASSETENTGELFF.

Turning to this clone: A read error may produce the germline difference seen at one junction end. Other DNA sequences in the sample encode the same CDR3. The V gene is TRBV27, the J gene TRBJ1-1; 7 positions agree with TRBD1. Germline CDR1 and CDR2: MNHEY and SMNVEV (reference sequence). This CDR3 region has 16 residues. CDR3 in DNA: TGTGCCAGCAGTGCGGGACAGCCCCGGATGAACACTGAAGCCTTCTTT. Translating it yields CASSAGQPRMNTEAFF.

This clone is a singleton in its sample. The chain is built from TRBV27 and TRBJ2-7, with 9 positions matching TRBD1. V lost 6 bases, J lost 7 bases, and 13 bases stayed unmatched. The CDR3 runs to 15 residues. The V gene's germline CDR1 is MNHEY and CDR2 SMNVEV (reference sequence). Written as DNA, the CDR3 is TGTGCCAGCAGCAAAACGAGGACAGGGGCCAGGGAGCAGTACTTC. Encoded protein: CASSKTRTGAREQYF.

The chain joins TRBV5-1 to TRBJ2-1; 7 bases match TRBD2. Germline values: CDR1 SGHRS, CDR2 YFSETQ. The ends lost 4 bases at V and 4 bases at J; junction bases unmatched: 8. There are 15 residues in the CDR3. The CDR3: CASSPTGGEYNEQFF. The CDR3 DNA reads as TGCGCCAGCAGCCCGACGGGAGGCGAGTACAATGAGCAGTTCTTC.

The chain links TRBV28 to TRBJ2-5; maybe TRBD1 (5 bases). Per the germline V gene, CDR1 is MDHEN and CDR2 is SYDVKM. This CDR3 has 16 residues. The V end was cut by 5 bases, the J end by 6 bases, with 22 bases between. In nucleotides, the CDR3 is TGTGCCAGCAGTCCCGCGTGGCAGGGCGGTAGGAAGACCCAGTACTTC. It translates to CASSPAWQGGRKTQYF.